A single sample gave rise to the 30 T cell receptor beta chains below, sequenced in a study of blood T cell repertoires in COVID-19. Only in-frame clones appear in the TCRdb table, and some are missing; sequencing was by immunoSEQ multiplex PCR. The sample includes under 200,000 clones, roughly four fifths of them seen just once. Sample: peripheral blood. Source of these receptors: a human donor in a cohort sampled during active COVID-19.

The chain uses TRBV5-1 and TRBJ1-4, with a tentative D call TRBD1 (5 bases). The germline V and J ends were trimmed by 1 base and 0 bases, with 16 bases remaining between them. CDR1 is SGHRS and CDR2 is YFSETQ in the germline V gene. The CDR3 loop spans 18 amino acids. CDR3 in amino acids: CASSLRGTPGPTNEKLFF. CDR3 in DNA: TGCGCCAGCAGCTTGCGGGGGACTCCGGGGCCAACTAATGAAAAACTGTTTTTT.

The CDR3 sequence is CASSPEDNEQFF. The CDR3, as DNA: TGTGCCAGCAGCCCTGAGGACAATGAGCAGTTCTTC. The chain uses TRBV3-1 (or the pseudogene TRBV3-2) and TRBJ2-1; D uncertain. There are 12 residues in the CDR3. The germline V gene encodes CDR1 LGHDT and CDR2 YNNKEL (reference sequence). The V end lost 4 bases, the J end lost 5 bases, and 6 bases lay between the germline ends.

The CDR3 sequence: CASSPGGFGNTIYF. CDR3 in DNA: TGTGCCAGCAGTCCAGGGGGTTTTGGAAACACCATATATTTT. The chain employs TRBV28 and TRBJ1-3; 7 bases map to TRBD1. The CDR3 is 14 amino acids. V dropped 5 bases and J dropped 3; count of bases not matched to a gene: 4. Germline values: CDR1 MDHEN, CDR2 SYDVKM.

V is TRBV6-4 and J is TRBJ1-2, with D possibly being TRBD1 (5 bases). CDR3 length equals 13 residues. V lost 2 bases and J 4 bases, leaving 8 bases between the germline ends. Germline loops: CDR1 MRHNA, CDR2 SNTAGT. Here the CDR3 DNA reads TGTGCCAGCAGTGACGGGGGAGGCTATGGCTACACCTTC. Translated, it gives CASSDGGGYGYTF.

This clone is termed medium-sized. The V gene is TRBV5-1, the J gene TRBJ2-7; TRBD2 matches at 11 bases. CDR1 and CDR2 (germline): SGHRS, YFSETQ. The V gene end was trimmed by 0 bases and the J gene end by 7 bases; junction bases not matched to a gene: 12. The CDR3 totals 17 residues. CDR3: CASSLEAPGLAVVEQYF. The CDR3 DNA sequence: TGCGCCAGCAGCTTGGAAGCCCCGGGACTAGCGGTGGTTGAGCAGTACTTC.

The J gene is TRBJ2-1, the V gene TRBV5-8, with a tentative D call TRBD2 (5 bases). The germline CDR1 and CDR2 sequences are SGHTS and YDEGEE. CDR3 size: 13 residues. Trimming took 4 bases from V and 5 from J, leaving 10 bases between them. DNA of the CDR3: TGTGCCAGCAGCCGGGAAAAAAACAATGAGCAGTTCTTC. Its protein is CASSREKNNEQFF.

The V gene is TRBV4-1, the J gene TRBJ1-2, with D maybe TRBD1 (6 bases). Between the trimmed V and J ends, which lost 2 bases and 3 bases, there was a span of 16 bases. This CDR3 has 16 residues. The germline CDR1 and CDR2 sequences are MGHRA and YSYEKL. CDR3 sequence reads: CASSQTLRTADYGYTF. Written as DNA, the CDR3 is TGCGCCAGCAGCCAAACGTTAAGGACAGCCGACTATGGCTACACCTTC.

In this sample, this clone turned up once. The V and J genes are TRBV7-2 and TRBJ2-5; D may be TRBD2 (7 bases). V was shortened by 5 bases and J by 2 bases, with 21 bases between the two germline ends. Per the germline V gene, CDR1 is SGHTA and CDR2 is FQGNSA. The CDR3 is 17 amino acids. The CDR3 sequence is CASSRGRRMRGQETQYF. The CDR3 DNA follows: TGTGCCAGCAGCAGGGGGAGAAGGATGCGGGGGCAAGAGACCCAGTACTTC.

The V gene is TRBV5-4, the J gene TRBJ1-4; TRBD1 is a possible D gene (5 bases). V was pared by 5 bases and J by 0 bases, with 5 bases between. Germline V gene data show CDR1 as SGHNT and CDR2 as YYREEE (reference sequence). This CDR3 region has 13 residues. The CDR3 DNA reads TGTGCCAGCAGGACAGCAACTAATGAAAAACTGTTTTTT. Translating it yields CASRTATNEKLFF.

Here the CDR3 reads CASTLSPGEQYF. Written as DNA, the CDR3 is TGTGCCAGCACCCTCTCCCCGGGTGAGCAGTACTTC. V gene TRBV6-6 combines with J gene TRBJ2-7, with no clear D. Germline V gene sequence: CDR1 MNHNY, CDR2 SVGAGI (reference sequence). The CDR3 covers 12 residues. V was clipped by 7 bases and J by 7 bases, with 14 bases between them.

This clone was found once. The V call is TRBV15, the J call TRBJ1-4, with 8 bases aligning to TRBD1. Germline lookup yields CDR1 LNHNV and CDR2 YYDKDF (reference sequence). V was clipped by 0 bases and J by 8 bases; unmatched bases: 5. This CDR3 spans 15 amino acids. CDR3 nucleotide sequence: TGTGCCACCAGCAGAGATTCGACAGGGGACGAAAAACTGTTTTTT. Encoded protein: CATSRDSTGDEKLFF.

J is TRBJ2-7 and V is TRBV7-9; TRBD2 might be the D (5 bases). The V gene's germline CDR1 is SEHNR and CDR2 FQNEAQ (reference sequence). The ends were cut back, 5 bases at V and 4 bases at J, with 21 bases in the middle. This CDR3 region has 16 residues. CDR3 DNA: TGTGCCAGCAGCCTCCTAGGACGGGATTTTTGGTACGAGCAGTACTTC. This encodes CASSLLGRDFWYEQYF.

This chain links TRBV7-9 with TRBJ2-3, with TRBD1 matching 11 bases. Germline CDR1 reads SEHNR; CDR2 reads FQNEAQ (reference sequence). V lost 5 bases to trimming and J lost 0 bases; unmatched junction nucleotides: 1. This CDR3 region has 15 residues. The CDR3 DNA reads as TGTGCCAGCAGCCGGACAGGGGGCAGCACAGATACGCAGTATTTT. Its translation: CASSRTGGSTDTQYF.

This sequence joins TRBV27 and TRBJ1-1, with 11 bases fitting TRBD1. Germline CDR1 is MNHEY and CDR2 is SMNVEV (reference sequence). The CDR3 is made up of 16 amino acids. V was pared by 6 bases and J by 5 bases, with 11 bases of the junction left unmatched. CDR3 protein: CASSPPGQGVRTEAFF. The CDR3 region has the DNA TGTGCCAGCAGCCCCCCGGGACAGGGGGTAAGAACTGAAGCTTTCTTT.

Points on this clone: A read error may account for a junction end that differs from germline. CDR3 nucleotide sequence: TGTGCTAGCAGCTTAGAATCAGGGGCTGAAGCTTTCTTT. It yields the protein CASSLESGAEAFF. The chain recombines TRBV7-7 with TRBJ1-1, with D possibly TRBD1 on 6 matching bases. This CDR3 comprises 13 residues. Looked up from germline, CDR1 is SSHAT and CDR2 is FNYEAQ (reference sequence).

The rearrangement joins TRBV9 to TRBJ1-5; 9 bases are a match to TRBD1. The junction had 2 bases not matched to a gene; V was cut back by 3 bases and J by 4 bases. The germline gives CDR1 SGDLS, CDR2 YYNGEE. The CDR3 runs to 14 residues. The CDR3 DNA sequence: TGTGCCAGCAGCGCTGGGACAGGGAATCAGCCCCAGCATTTT. Its translation is CASSAGTGNQPQHF.

The chain employs TRBV3-1 (or the pseudogene TRBV3-2) and TRBJ1-1; TRBD1 aligns across 7 bases. In germline, CDR1 is LGHDT, CDR2 YNNKEL (reference sequence). The junction had 6 bases not matched to a gene; V was cut back by 1 base and J by 1 base. This CDR3 is 16 amino acids long. CDR3 loop: CASSQGLGQTNTEAFF. In DNA, the CDR3 is TGTGCCAGCAGCCAAGGACTGGGACAGACGAACACTGAAGCTTTCTTT.

The genes are TRBV7-9 and TRBJ1-4; maybe TRBD1 (6 bases). V was trimmed by 4 bases and J by 0 bases, leaving 12 bases between them. The CDR3 has 16 residues. CDR1 is SEHNR, CDR2 FQNEAQ, per germline (reference sequence). The CDR3 DNA reads as TGTGCCAGCAGCTCAGGACAGAGAACAACTAATGAAAAACTGTTTTTT. It encodes CASSSGQRTTNEKLFF.

The chain links TRBV19 to TRBJ1-1; maybe TRBD1 (5 bases). The germline V and J ends were trimmed by 3 bases and 2 bases, with 10 bases remaining between them. This CDR3 has 14 residues. Germline CDR1 is LNHDA and CDR2 is SQIVND (reference sequence). CDR3 in amino acids: CASSMTGGNTEAFF. DNA of the CDR3: TGTGCCAGTAGTATGACGGGGGGAAACACTGAAGCTTTCTTT.

CDR3: CASNPLLGTGSYEQYF. The DNA for the CDR3 is TGTGCCAGCAACCCCTTGTTGGGGACAGGGTCGTACGAGCAGTACTTC. V usage is TRBV28 and J usage is TRBJ2-7; 9 bases fit TRBD1. J gave up 4 bases and V 7 bases, and 14 bases lay outside the gene matches. CDR3 length equals 16 residues. The germline CDR1 and CDR2 sequences are MDHEN and SYDVKM.

The DNA of the CDR3 is TGTGCCAGCAGCTTGTATGCGGAGACCCAGTACTTC. Translation: CASSLYAETQYF. The chain has TRBV5-6 and TRBJ2-5; D remains unclear. Germline V gene data show CDR1 as SGHDT and CDR2 as YYEEEE. The CDR3 is made up of 12 amino acids. V lost 1 base and J lost 5, with 6 bases in between.

In its sample, this clone was seen once. The V call is TRBV7-9, the J call TRBJ2-5, with D hard to call. The CDR3 sequence is 14 residues long. CDR1 is SEHNR and CDR2 is FQNEAQ in the germline V gene (reference sequence). Trimming removed 1 base from V and 5 bases from J, with 11 bases in between. The CDR3 bases are TGTGCCAGCAGCTTAGGGGCCCCCACGGAGACCCAGTACTTC. Its translation is CASSLGAPTETQYF.

This clone was seen more than once but under ten times. The chain carries TRBV9 and TRBJ2-1, with D unclear. CDR1 is SGDLS, CDR2 YYNGEE, per germline. The CDR3 runs to 15 residues. V shed 0 bases and J shed 3 bases, with 10 bases lying between them. The chain's CDR3 is CASSVELGHYNEQFF. The CDR3 DNA sequence: TGTGCCAGCAGCGTAGAACTGGGCCACTACAATGAGCAGTTCTTC.

The chain joins TRBV21-1 to TRBJ2-7; whether TRBD1, the table's D call, matches the DNA was not checked. TRBV21-1 has pseudogene status. CDR3 size: 15 residues. The DNA of the CDR3 is TGTGCCAGCAGCAAAGTGGAGACAGGGGGCCACGAGCAGTACTTC. Translated, it gives CASSKVETGGHEQYF.

The chain is built from TRBV19 and TRBJ1-1, with D hard to call. This CDR3 contains 14 residues. Trimming left V 4 bases short and J 5 bases short, with 14 bases between. Germline lookup yields CDR1 LNHDA and CDR2 SQIVND (reference sequence). CDR3 sequence reads: CASSKEERWTEAFF. CDR3 coding DNA: TGTGCCAGTAGTAAGGAGGAAAGATGGACTGAAGCTTTCTTT.

The table lists this clone with a count of one. The rearrangement links TRBV12-3 or TRBV12-4 to TRBJ1-2; 12 bases are a match to TRBD1. The CDR3 is made up of 13 amino acids. J lost 8 bases, V lost 6 bases, and 4 bases had no gene match. CDR3 loop: CASRTGTGGGYTF. CDR3 sequence (DNA): TGTGCCAGCAGAACCGGGACAGGGGGCGGCTACACCTTC.

The chain has TRBV4-1 and TRBJ1-4; possibly TRBD1 for D (5 bases). CDR1 and CDR2 (germline): MGHRA, YSYEKL. The CDR3 runs 15 residues. V lost 2 bases and J 5 bases, leaving 12 bases between the germline ends. The chain's CDR3 is CASSQFQGGNEKLFF. In DNA, the CDR3 is TGCGCCAGCAGCCAATTCCAGGGAGGAAATGAAAAACTGTTTTTT.

J is TRBJ1-1 and V is TRBV14, with D possibly TRBD1 on 5 matching bases. V lost 4 bases and J lost 1, with 7 bases in between. The CDR3 totals 13 residues. The V gene's germline CDR1 is SGHDN and CDR2 FVKESK. CDR3 residues: CASSPQGNTEAFF. The CDR3, as DNA: TGTGCCAGCAGCCCCCAGGGGAACACTGAAGCTTTCTTT.

The rearrangement joins TRBV6-2 or TRBV6-3 to TRBJ1-5, with D possibly matching TRBD1 (5 bases). The CDR3 has 15 amino acids. V was trimmed by 6 bases and J by 7 bases, leaving 19 bases between them. CDR1 and CDR2 (germline): MNHEY, SVGEGT. CDR3 bases: TGTGCCAGCAGCCAACCCAGGGCTTACCCCCAGCCCCAGCATTTT. It translates to CASSQPRAYPQPQHF.

The chain couples TRBV18 to TRBJ2-3, with D uncertain. V was trimmed by 3 bases and J by 1 base, leaving 8 bases between them. This CDR3 is built from 14 residues. In germline, CDR1 is KGHSH, CDR2 LQKENI. The CDR3 DNA reads TGTGCCAGCTCACCCCCGAGCGGCACAGATACGCAGTATTTT. This codes for CASSPPSGTDTQYF.